Listed here is a single TCR beta chain. Germline values: CDR1 SGHRS, CDR2 YFSETQ. The V gene end was trimmed by 5 bases and the J gene end by 5 bases; junction bases not matched to a gene: 10. The CDR3 is 15 residues long. In the PCR, 60 Vbeta and 13 Jbeta primers were used. In the original workflow: A later analysis counted around 74 million unique TCR beta chains, about 11 million shared. Sequenced by immunoSEQ multiplex PCR; TCRdb stores in-frame clones only, minus some. V, J and clone size derive from that table, while D and trimming were established from the DNA sequence. This table has under 200,000 clones, 68% appearing once. This entry is derived from a study of cytomegalovirus exposure and HLA in healthy donors.

The chain recombines TRBV5-1 with TRBJ1-3; TRBD1 matches 7 bases. The sample taken for sequencing was PBMCs. This TCR was recovered from a woman aged 18-29 years in good health and CMV-seropositive. CDR3 residues: CASSKEWDSRNTIYF. The CDR3 DNA reads as TGCGCCAGCAGTAAGGAGTGGGACAGCCGAAACACCATATATTTT.